Listed below are T cell receptor beta chains from one sample, sequenced in a study of T-cell memory formation after mild COVID-19. TCRdb re-called the 5' RACE reads through MiXCR, storing one row per CDR3 protein. The sample yields roughly 400,000 distinct CDR3 sequences, less than 25% seen once. What was sequenced was PBMCs or a T cell subset sorted from them (not recorded which). All receptors derive from an adult woman who had mild COVID-19 (a few samples of this study predate the infection). Cell type and time point are not known. Each CDR3 is given with its conserved first and last residue. Fields, in order: J gene, V gene, clone size, D gene, CDR3 DNA, CDR3 protein. The D gene is left open where the match is weak. Clone size is not always given. Where it is, it says once, few, many or a class for expanded clones.

TRBJ2-1	TRBV5-6	few	TRBD2	TGTGCCAGCAGCTTGGACGCGCTAGCGGGAGGGCCCACCCCCGTTGAGCAGTTCTTC	CASSLDALAGGPTPVEQFF
TRBJ1-5	TRBV11-2	many	-	TGTGCCAGCAGCTTGATGGGAAATCCTAGCAATCAGCCCCAGCATTTT	CASSLMGNPSNQPQHF
TRBJ2-1	TRBV25-1	-	-	TGTGCCAGCAGTGAATCTACGGGACGGGCTAATAGTGAGCAGTTCTTC	CASSESTGRANSEQFF
TRBJ2-1	TRBV25-1	-	TRBD2	TGTGCCAGCAACGGAGCGCTTAGCGGGAGTTGGAATGAGCAGTTCTTC	CASNGALSGSWNEQFF
TRBJ2-3	TRBV12-3/TRBV12-4	-	-	TGTGCCAGCAGTACCCCCTCGAAGACAGGCACAGATACGCAGTATTTT	CASSTPSKTGTDTQYF
TRBJ2-1	TRBV24-1	-	-	TGTGCCACCAGTGATTTTTCGGGGGCGTACGGTGAGCAGTTCTTC	CATSDFSGAYGEQFF
TRBJ2-4	TRBV7-8	-	TRBD1	TGTGCCAGCAGCTTCGGGACAGGGATTGACATTCAGTACTTC	CASSFGTGIDIQYF
TRBJ1-2	TRBV5-1	few	-	TGCGCCAGCAGCTTGGAGGCAGTCTATGGCTACACCTTC	CASSLEAVYGYTF
TRBJ1-5	TRBV7-9	-	-	TGTGCCAGCAGCCCGGTCGGGCAGCCCCAGCATTTT	CASSPVGQPQHF
TRBJ2-7	TRBV3-1	-	-	TGTGCCAGCAGCCAAGATACGCTCTCCTACGAGCAGTACTTC	CASSQDTLSYEQYF
TRBJ2-1	TRBV7-6	few	-	TGTGCCAGCAGCTTAGAAGCCCCGCAGCTACGCTACAATGAGCAGTTCTTC	CASSLEAPQLRYNEQFF
TRBJ2-1	TRBV24-1	few	-	TGTGCCACCAGTGATCCCAGTTCCTGGTACAATGAGCAGTTCTTC	CATSDPSSWYNEQFF
TRBJ2-2	TRBV15	-	TRBD1	TGTGCCACCAGCAGGTCAGGGGGCGACACCGGGGAGCTGTTTTTT	CATSRSGGDTGELFF
TRBJ1-2	TRBV4-2	-	-	TGTGCCAGCAGCCGAGACCAGGGTTTTAACTATGGCTACACCTTC	CASSRDQGFNYGYTF
TRBJ1-1	TRBV4-1	-	-	TGCGCCAGCAGCCAAGGTTCGGGGGCGGGGAGGGCTGAAGCTTTCTTT	CASSQGSGAGRAEAFF
TRBJ1-5	TRBV2	few	-	TGTGCCAGCAGACAGACCCCAAGACCATACCAGCCCCAGCATTTT	CASRQTPRPYQPQHF
TRBJ1-6	TRBV12-3/TRBV12-4	-	TRBD1	TGTGCCAGCAGTTTGAGGGGACAGGGGTTTTCACCCCTCCACTTT	CASSLRGQGFSPLHF
TRBJ2-1	TRBV11-2	few	-	TGTGCCAGCAGCTTAGGCCATGGCGGGGCGATGGGTGGGAGGCAGTTCTTC	CASSLGHGGAMGGRQFF
TRBJ2-5	TRBV27	-	TRBD2	TGTGCCAGCAAGGGGGGACTAGTCGAGGAGACCCAGTACTTC	CASKGGLVEETQYF
TRBJ1-4	TRBV15	few	TRBD1	TGTGCCACCAGCAGAGACTGGACAGGAGGAGAAAAACTGTTTTTT	CATSRDWTGGEKLFF
TRBJ1-1	TRBV5-6	few	-	TGTGCCAGCACCTCGCTTGGGGGAGGAAACACTGAAGCTTTCTTT	CASTSLGGGNTEAFF
TRBJ1-1	TRBV5-1	few	-	TGCGCCAGCAGCTCAGACAGCTACACTGAAGCTTTCTTT	CASSSDSYTEAFF
TRBJ2-1	TRBV6-6	-	-	TGTGCCACCACCCCCACATGGGACACCTCCTACAATGAGCAGTTCTTC	CATTPTWDTSYNEQFF
TRBJ1-1	TRBV12-3/TRBV12-4	few	TRBD1	TGTGCCACCAGGCCGGGACAGGGGCGACACACTGAAGCTTTCTTT	CATRPGQGRHTEAFF
TRBJ2-7	TRBV7-9	few	-	TGTGCCAGCAGCTCCGGGTGGAACCAAGCCTACGAGCAGTACTTC	CASSSGWNQAYEQYF
TRBJ2-5	TRBV4-3	few	TRBD1	TGCGCCAGCAGCCTTAGCAGGGGGCGAGGGGAGACCCAGTACTTC	CASSLSRGRGETQYF
TRBJ1-1	TRBV4-2	-	-	TGTGCCAGCAGCCCCCCCGGTGCCCTGAACACTGAAGCTTTCTTT	CASSPPGALNTEAFF
TRBJ2-1	TRBV9	few	TRBD2	TGTGCCAGCAGCGCCCCGGGACTAGACAATGAGCAGTTCTTC	CASSAPGLDNEQFF
TRBJ2-1	TRBV24-1	-	-	TGTGCCACGACCCAGGGGGGGGGAGGGTACAATGAGCAGTTCTTC	CATTQGGGGYNEQFF